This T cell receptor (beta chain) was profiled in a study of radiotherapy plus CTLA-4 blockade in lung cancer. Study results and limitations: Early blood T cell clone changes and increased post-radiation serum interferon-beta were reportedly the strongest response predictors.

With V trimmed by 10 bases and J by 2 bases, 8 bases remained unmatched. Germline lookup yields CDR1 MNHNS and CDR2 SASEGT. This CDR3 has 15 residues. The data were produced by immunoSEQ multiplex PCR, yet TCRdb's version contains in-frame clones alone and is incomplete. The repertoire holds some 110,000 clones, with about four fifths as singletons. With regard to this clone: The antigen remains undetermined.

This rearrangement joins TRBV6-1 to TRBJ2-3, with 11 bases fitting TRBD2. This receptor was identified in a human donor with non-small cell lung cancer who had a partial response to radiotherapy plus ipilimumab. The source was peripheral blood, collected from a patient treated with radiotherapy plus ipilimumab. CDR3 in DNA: TGTGCCACAGGCAATAGCGGGAGGGCCACAGATACGCAGTATTTT. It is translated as CATGNSGRATDTQYF.